The rows below give T cell receptor beta chains drawn from one sample of a study of blood T cell repertoires in COVID-19. Method: immunoSEQ multiplex PCR; TCRdb's copy keeps in-frame clones and lacks some. The sample has some 210,000 clones, around 84% seen once. Sequenced: PBMCs or T cells enriched from blood (not recorded which). These receptors all stem from a young man with acute COVID-19. Both conserved end residues are part of each CDR3. The D gene is left open where the match is weak. Rows give clone size only sometimes, using once, few, many, or a class for an expanded clone.

cdr3_nt cdr3_aa clone_size v_call cdr3_length j_call d_call
TGTGCCAGCAGCGTAAAACAGGGGACAGATACGCAGTATTTT CASSVKQGTDTQYF NA TRBV9 14 TRBJ2-3 TRBD1
TGTGCCAGCAGCGCGTCCAGCCAGGGGAATGAGCAGTTCTTC CASSASSQGNEQFF NA TRBV9 14 TRBJ2-1 NA
TGTGCCATCAGTGATCAGGGAGGGCAAGAGACCCAGTACTTC CAISDQGGQETQYF NA TRBV10-3 14 TRBJ2-5 TRBD2
TGTGCCATCCCAAGGGAGCAGACTAATGAAAAACTGTTTTTT CAIPREQTNEKLFF few TRBV10-3 14 TRBJ1-4 NA
TGCGCCAGCAGTGAGTCGCCAGGGGGGAATAGCTATGGCTACACCTTC CASSESPGGNSYGYTF NA TRBV10-2 16 TRBJ1-2 TRBD1
TGTGCCAGCAGCCTCCTGACAGGGGGCTCGGAGACCCAGTACTTC CASSLLTGGSETQYF NA TRBV7-6 15 TRBJ2-5 TRBD1
TGTGCCAGCAGCTTAAAACCGGATTCACCCCTCCACTTT CASSLKPDSPLHF NA TRBV7-3 13 TRBJ1-6 NA
TGTGCCATCAGTGGGGGGACAGGAACGACAGATACGCAGTATTTT CAISGGTGTTDTQYF NA TRBV10-3 15 TRBJ2-3 TRBD1
TGCGCCAGCAGCTTGGGCGACAGCTCTGGAAACACCATATATTTT CASSLGDSSGNTIYF NA TRBV5-1 15 TRBJ1-3 NA
TGTGCCAGCATACTTATCTCTGGAAACACCATATATTTT CASILISGNTIYF NA TRBV12-3/TRBV12-4 13 TRBJ1-3 NA
TGTGCCAGCAGCCCCTCCAACTATGGCTACACCTTC CASSPSNYGYTF NA TRBV14 12 TRBJ1-2 NA
TGTGCCAGCAGCTTCAATCAGGGGGCTGGAAACACCATATATTTT CASSFNQGAGNTIYF NA TRBV9 15 TRBJ1-3 TRBD1
TGTGCCTGGAGTGTGTCAGGGCGGACTGAAGCTTTCTTT CAWSVSGRTEAFF once TRBV30 13 TRBJ1-1 NA
TGTGCCAGCAGCTTACGCGGGGAGCAGTTCTTC CASSLRGEQFF once TRBV11-2 11 TRBJ2-1 NA
TGTGCCAGCAGCAACCTGGGAGGTTTTGGACAGCCCCAGCATTTT CASSNLGGFGQPQHF NA TRBV6-2/TRBV6-3 15 TRBJ1-5 NA
TGTGCCAGCGAGGGCTCGCAAGAGACCCAGTACTTC CASEGSQETQYF NA TRBV2 12 TRBJ2-5 NA
TGTGCCAGCAGCCTCCGGCCCGGGGATCCCGGGGAGCTGTTTTTT CASSLRPGDPGELFF NA TRBV5-5 15 TRBJ2-2 NA
TGTGCCTGGAGTGTGACAGACAATCAGCCCCAGCATTTT CAWSVTDNQPQHF NA TRBV30 13 TRBJ1-5 NA
TGTGCCAGCAGCTCTCAGGGGGGACGGGAGCAGTACTTC CASSSQGGREQYF NA TRBV11-3 13 TRBJ2-7 NA
TGTGCCAGCAGCTTAACGCACAGCTCCTACAATGAGCAGTTCTTC CASSLTHSSYNEQFF NA TRBV7-3 15 TRBJ2-1 NA
TGTGCCAGCAGTCTAATACAGGGGGCTGAAGCTTTCTTT CASSLIQGAEAFF NA TRBV27 13 TRBJ1-1 TRBD1
TGTGCCAGTCGGGGGGGCCACAATGAGCAGTTCTTC CASRGGHNEQFF NA TRBV14 12 TRBJ2-1 TRBD2
TGTGCCAGCAGCTTACAGGGCCTAGAGCAGTACTTC CASSLQGLEQYF NA TRBV7-6 12 TRBJ2-7 NA
TGTGCCAGCAGCGTCGGGGACATATCCTCCTCTGGGGCCAACGTCCTGACTTTC CASSVGDISSSGANVLTF once TRBV16 18 TRBJ2-6 NA
TGTGCCTGGAGTTTGGGACAGGGTAATCAGCCCCAGCATTTT CAWSLGQGNQPQHF NA TRBV30 14 TRBJ1-5 TRBD1
TGTGCCAGCTCAAGTAAACAGGGTAGCTATGGCTACACCTTC CASSSKQGSYGYTF NA TRBV18 14 TRBJ1-2 NA
TGTGCCAGCAGCTTAGGCGGGGGGGCCGTAGAGACCCAGTACTTC CASSLGGGAVETQYF NA TRBV7-3 15 TRBJ2-5 TRBD2
TGTGCCAGCAGTATGACAGCCTATGGCTACACCTTC CASSMTAYGYTF NA TRBV12-3/TRBV12-4 12 TRBJ1-2 NA
TGTGCCAGCACCCGGAAGCAGCTAGCGGGGGGGGGTGAGCAGTTCTTC CASTRKQLAGGGEQFF NA TRBV3-1/TRBV3-2 16 TRBJ2-1 TRBD2
TGTGCCAGCAGTTTGGAGCCCCCGGGAGGAGCTTTCTTT CASSLEPPGGAFF NA TRBV12-3/TRBV12-4 13 TRBJ1-1 NA
TGTGCCAGCAGCGTAGCGGCCAGGGATGAAGCTTTCTTT CASSVAARDEAFF NA TRBV9 13 TRBJ1-1 NA
TGTGCCAGCAGCTTAACAGGGTCCCTTGGTAATGAGCAGTTCTTC CASSLTGSLGNEQFF once TRBV11-3 15 TRBJ2-1 NA
TGTGCCAGCAGGAGGAGTAGCGGGGGGCTCTTCCAAGAGACCCAGTACTTC CASRRSSGGLFQETQYF NA TRBV2 17 TRBJ2-5 TRBD2
TGTGCCAGCAACTTAGGGGGAGGGGCTGAAGCTTTCTTT CASNLGGGAEAFF NA TRBV12-3/TRBV12-4 13 TRBJ1-1 NA
TGTGCCTGGAGTGCGATGGGGGGGGGCTCCTATAATTCACCCCTCCACTTT CAWSAMGGGSYNSPLHF once TRBV30 17 TRBJ1-6 NA
TGCGCCAGCAGCTTTGAGGGATCCTACGAGCAGTACTTC CASSFEGSYEQYF NA TRBV5-1 13 TRBJ2-7 NA
TGTGCCAGCAGCCTACAGGGAACTATTGCACCCCTCCACTTT CASSLQGTIAPLHF NA TRBV27 14 TRBJ1-6 NA